This TCR beta chain derives from a study of blood T cell repertoires in COVID-19. About the study: Sources were T cells, B-cell-depleted T cells, or PBMCs; the material itself was cDNA or gDNA.

V gave up 5 bases and J gave up 4 bases; unmatched junction bases: 5. Germline V gene data show CDR1 as KGHDR and CDR2 as SFDVKD. This CDR3 comprises 14 residues. As processed by the authors: For nucleated cells, counts were estimated from reference gene primer amplification. TCRdb's copy holds only in-frame clones and misses some; the assay was immunoSEQ multiplex PCR. V, J and clone size were drawn from that table, and D and trimming were deduced from the DNA. The sample gives 40,000 to 45,000 clones, around 92% of which show up once; more than 10% is in the top ten. The chain recombines TRBV24-1 with TRBJ2-7, with 9 bases lining up with TRBD1. The source of this sequence is a human donor in a cohort sampled during active COVID-19. Sequenced input: peripheral blood. The CDR3: CATSAGTGWYEQYF. The CDR3 DNA reads TGTGCCACCAGTGCCGGGACAGGGTGGTACGAGCAGTACTTC.